This note documents a single T cell receptor (beta chain) sequence. No antigen is known for it. There are no base qualities to consult, and no much larger clone falls within one base. CDR1 and CDR2 are drawn from the germline V gene: SNHLY, FYNNEI. The CDR3, cysteine through phenylalanine, is 14 amino acids long. The CDR3 DNA has 42 bases and is translated from base 1. V lost 6 bases and J lost 6 bases; the stretch between them is 18 bases long. Adults with ileal or ileocolonic Crohn's disease and an indication for ileocolonic resection were eligible for inclusion. Whole ileal mucosal biopsies were kept frozen at -80 degrees C prior to DNA extraction. A TRizol-based method was used to extract genomic DNA from the frozen whole biopsies, and the DNA was quantified with a NanoDrop 2000 spectrophotometer. These data originate in a study of T cell repertoires in ileal Crohn's disease (dated by TCRdb to between 2018 and 2021). For context, the study as a whole: At the time of surgery, 35% to 40% of patients were active smokers, and the median duration of disease was around eight years. About half of the patients received postoperative therapy: 11 received thiopurines and 15 to 20 received anti-TNF agents. Every patient underwent surgery because of a complication, which was stricturing disease in roughly 60% of cases and penetrating disease in approximately 39%. TCR repertoire analysis was done in 45 to 65 Crohn's disease patients from a prospective multicentre cohort. The study ran alongside a multicentre cohort designed to identify predictors of early endoscopic recurrence after ileocolonic resection. Endoscopic postoperative recurrence was defined as a Rutgeerts score above i0. A total of around 170 mucosal samples from some 50 patients were sequenced, collected from several sites on the surgical specimen as well as at postoperative endoscopy. The investigation overall reported the following: More high-frequency clones were carried by sorted CD8 T cells than by CD4 T cells, suggesting that mucosal expansions were mainly CD8. Higher percentages of high-frequency clones at the time of surgery were linked to endoscopic recurrence, and every patient with clonality above 26.8% (18/57) had recurrence. Mucosal CD4 and CD8 T cells were sorted and sequenced only in a subgroup of patients, the size of which was not stated. Patients who were active smokers at surgery had a significantly higher proportion of clonal expansions than non-smokers (approximately 28% vs 17%, p=0.02).

For commercial TCRB immunosequencing, about 0.45 micrograms of biopsy DNA were submitted for each sample. A two-step, amplification bias-controlled multiplex PCR was used by Adaptive Biotechnology to amplify CDR3 regions from genomic DNA. Primers for every V and J gene segment were used in the first PCR, and barcodes and Illumina adapters were added in the second PCR. CDR3 libraries were sequenced using an Illumina instrument. As for the authors' bioinformatics: Analysis combined the vendor-provided pipelines with custom analysis of raw data in R/Bioconductor under R version 3.3.0. Clonality, ranging from 0 to 1, was calculated as the inverse of the normalised Shannon entropy of all productive clones. The repertoire share taken up by the top 100 clones defined high-frequency clones, and only clones that passed a 95% confidence test were kept. Overlap between samples was measured with the Morisita-Horn index, while repertoire diversity was measured with the Simpson index. TCRdb holds this immuneACCESS table with in-frame rearrangements only. Some clones are missing; in checked studies, unresolved V genes explain under half, and the rest has no known cause. V and J calls plus clone size are reproduced from that table; the DNA served to infer D and trimming. Within this sample are 13,000 to 15,000 clones, with just under 80% of them counted one time only. The top ten constitute about 18% of the sample.

This sequence uses TRBV2 and TRBJ2-7; TRBD2 is possibly the D segment (6 matching bases). The receptor was isolated from an adult with Crohn's disease. Sequenced sample: ileal tissue. The DNA sequence is TGTGCCAGCAGAGTCCGGGACTCCGGGCGCGAGCAGTACTTC. Its coded protein is CASRVRDSGREQYF.